The T cell receptor (beta chain) described here comes from a study of blood T cell repertoires in COVID-19. Trimming took 0 bases from V and 0 from J, leaving 5 bases between them. Germline V gene lookup returns CDR1 MNHNY and CDR2 SVGAGI (reference sequence). The CDR3 is made up of 14 amino acids. The repertoire was sequenced with immunoSEQ multiplex PCR; TCRdb's copy has only in-frame clones and lacks some. The table lists about 97,000 clones, roughly 90% of them singletons, with roughly 5.6% in the top ten. This receptor was taken from a woman in her 50s with COVID-19, enrolled during active disease. Material: peripheral blood. The V gene is TRBV6-6, the J gene TRBJ2-5, with TRBD1 as a possible D gene (5 bases). This CDR3 is CASSYSTDQETQYF. The CDR3 nucleotides read TGTGCCAGCAGTTACTCGACAGACCAAGAGACCCAGTACTTC.